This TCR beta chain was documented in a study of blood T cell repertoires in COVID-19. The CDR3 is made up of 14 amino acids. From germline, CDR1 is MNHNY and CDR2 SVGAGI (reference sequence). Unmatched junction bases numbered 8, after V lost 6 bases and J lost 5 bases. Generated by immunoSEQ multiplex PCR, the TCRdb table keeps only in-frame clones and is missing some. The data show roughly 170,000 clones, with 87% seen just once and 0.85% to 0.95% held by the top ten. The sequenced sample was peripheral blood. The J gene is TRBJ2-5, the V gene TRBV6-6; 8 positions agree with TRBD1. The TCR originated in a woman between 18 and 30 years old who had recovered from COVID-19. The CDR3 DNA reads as TGTGCCAGCAGAATAGGACAGGGCGGCGAGACCCAGTACTTC. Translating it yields CASRIGQGGETQYF.